The 19 T cell receptor beta chains below all came from one sample that was sequenced in a study of molecular identifiers for immune sequencing clone quantification. TCRdb recomputed calls from the PCR reads with MiXCR, one row per CDR3 protein. The sample comprises about 510,000 distinct CDR3 sequences, about 21% of which are singletons, and 0.7% to 1% rests with the top ten. Sample: naive CD8+ T cells from blood, with Jurkat cell RNA spiked in. Documented subset: FACS-sorted CD8+CD4-CCR7+CD45RA+ naive T cells. All receptors derive from a human donor in good health. Some libraries in this study had Jurkat cell RNA spiked in.

In its sample, this clonotype was seen many times. The V call is TRBV27, the J call TRBJ2-7; TRBD1 matches at 8 bases. Germline V gene sequence: CDR1 MNHEY, CDR2 SMNVEV (reference sequence). CDR3 length: 14 residues. V trimming: 6 bases; J trimming: 4 bases; junction bases outside the gene matches: 8. CDR3 amino acids: CASSYRGTSYEQYF. DNA for the CDR3: TGTGCCAGCAGCTACAGGGGGACGAGTTACGAGCAGTACTTC.

With respect to this clonotype: A much larger clone is a single base away; this may be a read error. The chain couples TRBV9 to TRBJ1-1; tentative D call: TRBD1 (5 bases). This CDR3 spans 12 amino acids. Germline V gene sequence: CDR1 SGDLS, CDR2 YYNGEE. CDR3 amino acids: CASSEQDTVAFF. DNA for the CDR3: TGTGCCAGCAGCGAGCAGGACACTGTAGCTTTCTTT.

This clonotype was picked up many times. The V and J genes are TRBV5-1 and TRBJ2-5; D is perhaps TRBD1 or TRBD2 (5 bases each). The CDR3 extends over 14 amino acids. Germline V lookup: CDR1 SGHRS, CDR2 YFSETQ. Trimming took off 4 bases at V and 4 bases at J, with 14 bases between the two ends. As DNA, the CDR3 is TGCGCCAGCAGCCCCCTTGGGGGACCAGAGACCCAGTACTTC. Amino acids: CASSPLGGPETQYF. Looking up the rest from reference TRBV5-1 and TRBJ2-5 gives the full variable domain: KAGVTQTPRYLIKTRGQQVTLSCSPISGHRSVSWYQQTPGQGLQFLFEYFSETQRNKGNFPGRFSGRQFSNSRSEMNVSTLELGDSALYLCASSPLGGPETQYFGPGTRLLVL.

This clonotype was detected a few times. This sequence joins TRBV30 and TRBJ2-2, with TRBD2 matching 7 bases. The V gene's germline CDR1 is GTSNPN and CDR2 SVGIG (reference sequence). The J segment lost 5 bases and the V segment lost 4 bases, leaving 7 bases of the junction unmatched. The CDR3 totals 14 residues. CDR3 sequence: CAWMAGDFTGELFF. CDR3 nucleotide sequence: TGTGCCTGGATGGCGGGGGATTTTACCGGGGAGCTGTTTTTT.

This clonotype was detected many times. The V gene is TRBV6-5, the J gene TRBJ2-7, with 9 bases fitting TRBD2. V lost 7 bases and J lost 5; bases outside the gene matches: 9. Germline V lookup: CDR1 MNHEY, CDR2 SVGAGI. This CDR3 has 14 residues. The CDR3 protein is CASTPLAGLDEQYF. Written as DNA, the CDR3 is TGTGCCAGCACTCCACTAGCGGGTTTGGACGAGCAGTACTTC.

This clonotype was observed at least ten times. CDR3 protein: CASSQDRGSRSYEQYF. The CDR3 coding sequence is TGCGCCAGCAGCCAAGATCGAGGTTCCCGGAGCTACGAGCAGTACTTC. The chain employs TRBV4-3 and TRBJ2-7; D ambiguous. The V gene lost 0 bases and the J gene lost 3 bases, with 15 bases spanning the gap. The CDR3 is 16 amino acids. Germline V gene lookup returns CDR1 LGHNA and CDR2 YSLEER.

This clonotype was detected only a few times. The V call is TRBV3-1, the J call TRBJ2-2; perhaps TRBD2 as D (5 bases). Germline V lookup: CDR1 LGHDT, CDR2 YNNKEL (reference sequence). With 3 bases removed from V and 8 bases from J, the gap between germline ends came to 13 bases. This CDR3 is 14 amino acids long. CDR3 protein: CASSHGLFVGELFF. In nucleotides, the CDR3 is TGTGCCAGCAGCCACGGACTGTTCGTGGGGGAGCTGTTTTTT.

This clonotype was recorded many times. V gene TRBV30 combines with J gene TRBJ1-5, with D maybe TRBD1 (5 bases). The CDR3 has 13 amino acids. The ends were cut back, 2 bases at V and 3 bases at J, with 8 bases in the middle. Germline V lookup: CDR1 GTSNPN, CDR2 SVGIG (reference sequence). The CDR3 reads CAWSMTVNQPQHF. The CDR3, as DNA: TGTGCCTGGAGTATGACAGTCAATCAGCCCCAGCATTTT. The whole variable domain, remainder taken from reference TRBV30 and TRBJ1-5, is SQTIHQWPATLVQPVGSPLSLECTVEGTSNPNLYWYRQAAGRGLQLLFYSVGIGQISSEVPQNLSASRPQDRQFILSSKKLLLSDSGFYLCAWSMTVNQPQHFGDGTRLSIL.

In its sample, this clonotype was seen a few times. The chain links TRBV12-3 or TRBV12-4 to TRBJ1-1, with 10 bases lining up with TRBD1. The CDR3 is 16 amino acids. The V gene end was trimmed by 2 bases and the J gene end by 5 bases; junction bases not matched to a gene: 8. The DNA for the CDR3 is TGTGCCAGCAGTTTAAGGTTCGGACAGGGGGATACTGAAGCTTTCTTT. Translating it yields CASSLRFGQGDTEAFF.

This clonotype was seen only a few times. This chain connects TRBV11-3 to TRBJ2-1; possible D gene TRBD1, 5 bases. V lost 5 bases, J lost 0 bases, and 14 bases lay in between. The length of the CDR3 is 16 residues. CDR1 is SGHNT and CDR2 is YENEEA in the germline V gene. CDR3 protein: CASSLPTASSYNEQFF. CDR3 nucleotides: TGTGCCAGCAGCCTCCCGACAGCAAGCTCCTACAATGAGCAGTTCTTC.

This clonotype appeared many times. V is TRBV4-3 and J is TRBJ1-2, with D tentatively TRBD1 (5 bases). In germline, CDR1 is LGHNA, CDR2 YSLEER. V lost 0 bases, J lost 2 bases, and 10 bases lay in between. The CDR3 is 15 amino acids. The CDR3 DNA reads as TGCGCCAGCAGCCAAGATAAGGGGCAGAACTATGGCTACACCTTC. This translates into CASSQDKGQNYGYTF.

This rearrangement joins TRBV6-2 or TRBV6-3 to TRBJ2-3, with D uncertain. This CDR3 comprises 13 residues. V was trimmed by 0 bases and J by 5 bases, leaving 6 bases between them. CDR1 is MNHEY and CDR2 is SVGEGT in the germline V gene. CDR3 DNA: TGTGCCAGCAGTTACTCTCTGGGAGATACGCAGTATTTT. This gives the protein CASSYSLGDTQYF.

This clonotype was counted a few times. V is TRBV3-1 and J is TRBJ2-1; unclear D gene. CDR1 and CDR2 (germline): LGHDT, YNNKEL (reference sequence). CDR3 length: 13 amino acids. Trimming shortened V by 3 bases and J by 4 bases, and 7 bases separated the two germline ends. CDR3 amino acids: CASSQYQYNEQFF. The CDR3 DNA sequence: TGTGCCAGCAGCCAGTACCAATACAATGAGCAGTTCTTC.

In regard to this clonotype: A much larger clone lies a single base off, so this may be a read error. The J gene is TRBJ2-5, the V gene TRBV5-3; a possible D gene is TRBD1 (5 bases). TRBV5-3 carries the ORF label, with uncertain function. This CDR3 is 13 amino acids long. The CDR3 nucleotides are TGTACCAGCAGCTTCACAGGCCAAGAGACCCAGTACTTC. Protein: CTSSFTGQETQYF.

Comment on this clonotype: A junction end diverges from the germline sequence, so it may reflect a read error. This chain joins TRBV2 and TRBJ1-2; tentatively, D is TRBD1 (5 bases). CDR1 is SNHLY and CDR2 is FYNNEI in the germline V gene. The CDR3 has 13 residues. The CDR3 DNA reads as TGTGCCAGCAGTGACGGGGGGAACTATGGCTACGCCTTC. Translation gives CASSDGGNYGYAF.

The table lists this clonotype with many counts. The chain employs TRBV12-3 or TRBV12-4 and TRBJ2-3; the match to TRBD2 covers 15 bases. Trimming took 5 bases from V and 6 from J; bases not matched to a gene: 9. The CDR3 covers 17 residues. Written as DNA, the CDR3 is TGTGCCAGCAGTCCCCGGACTAGCGGGGGGGCCAACGATACGCAGTATTTT. Its translation: CASSPRTSGGANDTQYF.

This clonotype has a handful of counts. The chain is built from TRBV7-2 and TRBJ2-7; 7 bases line up with TRBD1. J gave up 3 bases and V 1 base, and 9 bases lay outside the gene matches. There are 16 residues in the CDR3. From germline, CDR1 is SGHTA and CDR2 FQGNSA. The CDR3 DNA follows: TGTGCCAGCAGCTTAGTGGGACAGACTTCAAACTACGAGCAGTACTTC. Its protein is CASSLVGQTSNYEQYF. The whole variable domain, remainder taken from reference TRBV7-2 and TRBJ2-7, is GAGVSQSPSNKVTEKGKDVELRCDPISGHTALYWYRQSLGQGLEFLIYFQGNSAPDKSGLPSDRFSAERTGGSVSTLTIQRTQQEDSAVYLCASSLVGQTSNYEQYFGPGTRLTVT.

On this clonotype itself: A much larger clone differs from this one at a single base, so this may be a read error. J is TRBJ2-2 and V is TRBV7-2; 7 positions match TRBD1. This CDR3 region has 15 residues. The germline gives CDR1 SGHTA, CDR2 FQGNSA. This chain's CDR3 is CANSSINRGTGELFF. For the CDR3, the DNA is TGTGCCAACAGCTCCATAAACAGGGGAACCGGGGAGCTGTTTTTT.

Concerning this clonotype: Since a much larger clone is just one base distant, this may be a read error. The chain couples TRBV11-2 to TRBJ2-7; possible D gene TRBD1, 5 bases. V lost 5 bases and J 2 bases, leaving 7 bases between the germline ends. Germline CDR1 SGHAT, CDR2 FQNNGV. CDR3 length: 12 amino acids. For the CDR3, the DNA is TGTGCCAGCAGCGCGACAGCCTACGAGCAGTACTTC. Protein: CASSATAYEQYF.